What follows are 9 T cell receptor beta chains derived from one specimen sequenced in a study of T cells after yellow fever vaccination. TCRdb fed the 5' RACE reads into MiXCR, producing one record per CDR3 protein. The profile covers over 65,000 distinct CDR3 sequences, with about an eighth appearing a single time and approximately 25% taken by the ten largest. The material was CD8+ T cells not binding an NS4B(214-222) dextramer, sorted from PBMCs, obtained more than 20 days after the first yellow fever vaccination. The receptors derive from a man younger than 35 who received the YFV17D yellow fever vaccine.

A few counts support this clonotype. The CDR3 loop is CASSSQGPEDTEAFF. In DNA, the CDR3 is TGTGCCAGCAGTTCTCAGGGGCCGGAGGACACTGAAGCTTTCTTT. The V gene is TRBV12-3 or TRBV12-4, the J gene TRBJ1-1; D might be TRBD1 (6 bases). The V and J ends lost 4 bases and 3 bases respectively, with 15 bases between them. The CDR3 is 15 residues long.

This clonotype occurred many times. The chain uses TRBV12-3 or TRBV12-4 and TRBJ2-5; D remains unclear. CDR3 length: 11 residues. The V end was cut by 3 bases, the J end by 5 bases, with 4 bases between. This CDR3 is CASSFRETQYF. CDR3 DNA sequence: TGTGCCAGCAGTTTCCGGGAGACCCAGTACTTC.

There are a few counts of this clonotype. The CDR3 region has the DNA TGTGCCAGCAGCTTTACGTTCGTAGGGCCAACGGTGGGAGATACGCAGTATTTT. Encoded protein: CASSFTFVGPTVGDTQYF. The V call is TRBV5-6, the J call TRBJ2-3, with D hard to call. V lost 2 bases and J 5 bases, leaving 24 bases between the germline ends. This CDR3 is built from 18 residues. Germline loops: CDR1 SGHDT, CDR2 YYEEEE.

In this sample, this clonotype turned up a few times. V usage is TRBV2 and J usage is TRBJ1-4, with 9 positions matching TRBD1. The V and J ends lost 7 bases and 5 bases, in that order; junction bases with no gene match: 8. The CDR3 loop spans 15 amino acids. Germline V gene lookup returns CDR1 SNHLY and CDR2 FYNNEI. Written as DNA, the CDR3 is TGTGCCAGCATCCGAAACAGGGGGCTAAATGAAAAACTGTTTTTT. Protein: CASIRNRGLNEKLFF.

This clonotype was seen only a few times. The CDR3 here is CSVEEGRGGRSEQFF. The CDR3, as DNA: TGCAGCGTTGAAGAGGGGCGGGGGGGCCGGAGTGAGCAGTTCTTC. The chain uses TRBV29-1 and TRBJ2-1, with 9 nucleotides matching TRBD2. Germline CDR1 SQVTM, CDR2 ANQGSEA. The junction had 9 bases not matched to a gene; V was cut back by 0 bases and J by 9 bases. The CDR3 is made up of 15 amino acids.

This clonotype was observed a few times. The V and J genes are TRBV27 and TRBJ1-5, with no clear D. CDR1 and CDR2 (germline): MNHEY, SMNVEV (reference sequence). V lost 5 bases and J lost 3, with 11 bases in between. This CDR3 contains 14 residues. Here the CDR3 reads CASSLGSPNQPQHF. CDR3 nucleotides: TGTGCCAGCAGTCTCGGCAGCCCCAATCAGCCCCAGCATTTT.

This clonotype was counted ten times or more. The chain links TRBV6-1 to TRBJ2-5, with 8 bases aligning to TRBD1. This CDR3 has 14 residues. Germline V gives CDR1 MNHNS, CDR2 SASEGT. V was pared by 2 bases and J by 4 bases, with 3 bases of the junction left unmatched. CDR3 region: CASSEWTGIETQYF. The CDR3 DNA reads TGTGCCAGCAGTGAATGGACAGGGATAGAGACCCAGTACTTC.

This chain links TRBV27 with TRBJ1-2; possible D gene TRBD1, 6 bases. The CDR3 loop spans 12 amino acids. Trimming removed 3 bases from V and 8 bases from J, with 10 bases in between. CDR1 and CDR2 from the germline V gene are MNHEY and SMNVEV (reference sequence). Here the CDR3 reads CASSFMGGGYTF. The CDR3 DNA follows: TGTGCCAGCAGTTTCATGGGGGGCGGCTACACCTTC.

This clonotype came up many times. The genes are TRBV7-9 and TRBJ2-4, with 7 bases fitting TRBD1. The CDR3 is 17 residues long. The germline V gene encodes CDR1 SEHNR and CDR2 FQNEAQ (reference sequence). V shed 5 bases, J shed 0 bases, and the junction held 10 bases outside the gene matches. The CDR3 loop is CASSGTGTAIAKNIQYF. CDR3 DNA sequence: TGTGCCAGCAGCGGAACCGGGACAGCAATAGCCAAAAACATTCAGTACTTC.